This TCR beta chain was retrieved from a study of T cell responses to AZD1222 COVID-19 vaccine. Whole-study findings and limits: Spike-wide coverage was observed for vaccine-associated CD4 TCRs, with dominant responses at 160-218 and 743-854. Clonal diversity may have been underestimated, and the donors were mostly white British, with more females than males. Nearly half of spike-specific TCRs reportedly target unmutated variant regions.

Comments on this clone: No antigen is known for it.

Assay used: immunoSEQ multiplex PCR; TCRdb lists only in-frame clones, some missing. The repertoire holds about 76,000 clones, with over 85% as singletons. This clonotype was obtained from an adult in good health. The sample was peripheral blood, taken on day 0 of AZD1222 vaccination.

CDR3 residues: CASSPNFRTGLETQYF. The CDR3 DNA follows: TGTGCCAGCAGCCCAAATTTTAGGACAGGGTTGGAGACCCAGTACTTC. The chain links TRBV3-1 (or the pseudogene TRBV3-2) to TRBJ2-5, with TRBD1 matching over 8 bases. The germline V gene has CDR1 LGHDT and CDR2 YNNKEL (reference sequence). With V trimmed by 4 bases and J by 5 bases, 12 bases remained unmatched. This CDR3 spans 16 amino acids.